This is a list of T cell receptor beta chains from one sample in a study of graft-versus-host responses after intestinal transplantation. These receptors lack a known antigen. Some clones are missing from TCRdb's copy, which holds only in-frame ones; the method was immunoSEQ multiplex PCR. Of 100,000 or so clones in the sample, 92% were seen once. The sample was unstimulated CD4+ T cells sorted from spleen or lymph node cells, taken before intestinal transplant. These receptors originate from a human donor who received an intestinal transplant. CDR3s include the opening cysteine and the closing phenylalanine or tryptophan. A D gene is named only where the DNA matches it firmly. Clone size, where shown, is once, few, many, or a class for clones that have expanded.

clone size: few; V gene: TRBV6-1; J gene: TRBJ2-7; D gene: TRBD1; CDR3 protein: CASSEAHRGYEQYF; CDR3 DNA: TGTGCCAGCAGTGAAGCGCACAGGGGGTACGAGCAGTACTTC
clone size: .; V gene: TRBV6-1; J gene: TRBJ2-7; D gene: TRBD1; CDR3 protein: CASRTGVDYEQYF; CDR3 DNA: TGTGCCAGCAGGACAGGGGTAGACTACGAGCAGTACTTC
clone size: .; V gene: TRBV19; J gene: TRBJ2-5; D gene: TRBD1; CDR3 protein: CASSTYRDSVQETQYF; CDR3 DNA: TGTGCCAGTAGTACATACCGGGACAGCGTCCAAGAGACCCAGTACTTC
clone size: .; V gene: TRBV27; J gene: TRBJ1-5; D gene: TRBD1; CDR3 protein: CASRSQGAAQPQHF; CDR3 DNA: TGTGCCAGCAGATCACAGGGGGCGGCTCAGCCCCAGCATTTT
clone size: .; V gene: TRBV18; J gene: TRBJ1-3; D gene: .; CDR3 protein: CASSPVAVLSGNTIYF; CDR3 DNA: TGTGCCAGCTCACCAGTAGCGGTGCTCTCTGGAAACACCATATATTTT
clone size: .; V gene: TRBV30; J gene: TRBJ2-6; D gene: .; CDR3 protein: CAWSIGGANVLTF; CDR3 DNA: TGTGCCTGGAGCATCGGTGGGGCCAACGTCCTGACTTTC
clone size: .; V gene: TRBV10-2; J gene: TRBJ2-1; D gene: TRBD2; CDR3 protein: CASSVLAGSSNEQFF; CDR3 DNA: TGCGCCAGCAGCGTACTAGCGGGATCCTCCAATGAGCAGTTCTTC
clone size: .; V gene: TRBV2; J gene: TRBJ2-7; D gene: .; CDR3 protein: CAFRRTQIFYEQYF; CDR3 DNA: TGTGCATTCCGCAGGACACAAATTTTCTACGAGCAGTACTTC
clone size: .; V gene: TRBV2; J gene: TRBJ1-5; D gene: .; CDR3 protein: CASSDHRRNNQPQHF; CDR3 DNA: TGTGCCAGCAGTGACCATAGGCGGAACAATCAGCCCCAGCATTTT
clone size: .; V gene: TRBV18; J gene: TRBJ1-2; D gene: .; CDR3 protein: CASSPDSIHGYTF; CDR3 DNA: TGTGCCAGCTCACCGGACAGCATTCATGGCTACACCTTC
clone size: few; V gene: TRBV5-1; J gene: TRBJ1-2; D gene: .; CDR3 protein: CASSLDRFYGYTF; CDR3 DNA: TGCGCCAGCAGCTTGGACAGGTTCTATGGCTACACCTTC
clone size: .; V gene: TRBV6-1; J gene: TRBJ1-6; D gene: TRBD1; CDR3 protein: CASSERRRGQSNSPLHF; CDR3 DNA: TGTGCCAGCAGTGAGAGGCGTAGGGGACAGTCTAATTCACCCCTCCACTTT
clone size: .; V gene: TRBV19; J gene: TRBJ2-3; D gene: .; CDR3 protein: CASSISKSTDTQYF; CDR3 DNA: TGTGCCAGTAGTATAAGCAAGTCCACAGATACGCAGTATTTT
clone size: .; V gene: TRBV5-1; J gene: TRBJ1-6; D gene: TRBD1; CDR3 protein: CASSTERTGGNSPLHF; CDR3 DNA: TGCGCCAGCAGCACCGAACGGACAGGGGGTAATTCACCCCTCCACTTT
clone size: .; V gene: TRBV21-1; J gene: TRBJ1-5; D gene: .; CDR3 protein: CASTQKRTGFGQPQHF; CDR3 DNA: TGTGCCAGCACCCAAAAACGGACGGGGTTCGGTCAGCCCCAGCATTTT
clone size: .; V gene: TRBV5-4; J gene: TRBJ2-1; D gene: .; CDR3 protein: CASSLAPLRDEQFF; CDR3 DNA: TGTGCCAGCAGCTTGGCCCCGCTTCGGGATGAGCAGTTCTTC
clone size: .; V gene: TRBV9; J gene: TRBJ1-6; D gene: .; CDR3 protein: CASSGEGGAVSPLHF; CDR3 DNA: TGTGCCAGCAGCGGAGAGGGGGGGGCAGTTTCACCCCTCCACTTT
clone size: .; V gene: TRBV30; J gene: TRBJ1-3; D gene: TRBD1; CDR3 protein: CAWSQGATGNTIYF; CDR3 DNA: TGTGCCTGGTCCCAGGGGGCCACTGGAAACACCATATATTTT
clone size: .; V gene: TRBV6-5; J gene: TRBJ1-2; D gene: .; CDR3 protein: CASSRRPGANYGYTF; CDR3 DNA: TGTGCCAGCAGTCGGAGACCGGGAGCTAACTATGGCTACACCTTC
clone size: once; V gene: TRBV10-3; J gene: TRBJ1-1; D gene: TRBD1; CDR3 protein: CAIAASRDRGGNTEAFF; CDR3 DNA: TGTGCCATCGCAGCAAGCCGGGACAGGGGGGGGAACACTGAAGCTTTCTTT